These T cell receptor beta chains were read from a single sample in a study of early T cells in non-severe SARS-CoV-2 infection. TCRdb re-derived calls from the 5' RACE reads in MiXCR, one entry per CDR3 protein. The sample lists tens of thousands of distinct CDR3 sequences, over 4.5% occurring once. Sequencing was performed on whole blood. Receptors originate from an adult who was a healthcare worker with PCR-confirmed SARS-CoV-2 infection or an uninfected control (not recorded which). CDR3s include the opening cysteine and the closing phenylalanine or tryptophan. The size field is filled for only some rows; it gives once, few, many or a size class.

few | TRBV4-3 | CASSQEYGRVHNEQFF
few | TRBV27 | CASSTSGRPYGETQYF
many | TRBV25-1 | CASIADDRGIQETQYF
many | TRBV5-1 | CASSLAGTGEETQYF
few | TRBV13 | CASSSTGDLFCEQYF
many | TRBV5-1 | CASSLAGASRGDEQFF
many | TRBV6-1 | CASSAYRSTYEQYF
many | TRBV5-1 | CASALLAGETGELFF
many | TRBV19 | CASSDRLAGGTDTQYF
- | TRBV4-1 | CASSLGYGYEQFF
few | TRBV15 | CATSRDGGRQTLAKNIQYF
- | TRBV5-5 | CASRNGTVSSGANVLTF
- | TRBV7-8 | CASSLSTADTDTQYF
many | TRBV11-1 | CASSPWPRTGPPKDTTYEQYF
- | TRBV5-4 | CASSGGRGTGELFF
- | TRBV7-3 | CASSLLVSSYNEQFF
- | TRBV15 | CATSRDRDGEKLFF
- | TRBV10-3 | CAISESNTDTQYF
many | TRBV6-1 | CASKSLAGYEQYF
many | TRBV5-8 | CASSLTLLAEGGYNEQFF
many | TRBV5-8 | CASSLRATNYGYTF
many | TRBV7-9 | CASSSRQTNYGYTF
many | TRBV20-1 | CSVEPPGTDYGYTF
- | TRBV7-3 | CASSLGGRTEAFF
many | TRBV6-5 | CASSYGGPNSPLHF
few | TRBV20-1 | CSARRISGELFF
- | TRBV11-2 | CASRLTSGDTYEQYF
few | TRBV29-1 | CSVEDPQGSYNEQFF
many | TRBV24-1 | CATSDLTSEDTQYF
many | TRBV27 | CASSLNSGAFTEQFF
many | TRBV30 | CACTPSSGGLRNTEAFF
- | TRBV10-3 | CAISEPGLADHEQYF
- | TRBV20-1 | CTPRTSGGKDTQYF
- | TRBV7-9 | CASSENRGSYEQYF
many | TRBV6-2/TRBV6-3 | CASSYRDRGNQPQHF
many | TRBV6-1 | CASSVGQGMLTEAFF
many | TRBV20-1 | CSASSLAGTGANVLTF
many | TRBV6-5 | CASSYGRAGKSSPLHF
many | TRBV30 | CAWTLTDRGNYGYTF
many | TRBV29-1 | CSVELGTKAFF
many | TRBV27 | CASGIGSYEQYF
few | TRBV7-9 | CASSLLGEEKFF
many | TRBV2 | CASSVASFDTQYF
many | TRBV5-4 | CASRLEGTDTQYF
- | TRBV10-2 | CASKESDTQYF
few | TRBV18 | CASSPRGDTEAFF
many | TRBV10-3 | CAISERGYNEQFF
many | TRBV10-1 | CASSQGSNQPQHF